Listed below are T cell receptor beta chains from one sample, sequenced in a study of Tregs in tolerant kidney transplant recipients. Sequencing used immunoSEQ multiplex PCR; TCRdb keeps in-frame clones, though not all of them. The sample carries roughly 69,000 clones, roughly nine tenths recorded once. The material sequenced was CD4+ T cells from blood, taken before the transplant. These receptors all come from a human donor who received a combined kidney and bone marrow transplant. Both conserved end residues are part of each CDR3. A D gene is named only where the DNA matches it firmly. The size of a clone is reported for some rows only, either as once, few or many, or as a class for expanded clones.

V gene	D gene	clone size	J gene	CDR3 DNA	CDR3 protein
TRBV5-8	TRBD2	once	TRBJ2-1	TGTGCCAGCAGCTCGGGGACTAGCGTCTACAATGAGCAGTTCTTC	CASSSGTSVYNEQFF
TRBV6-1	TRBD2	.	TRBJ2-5	TGTGCCAGCAGTGAAGTGACTAGCGGGACGACCCAGTACTTC	CASSEVTSGTTQYF
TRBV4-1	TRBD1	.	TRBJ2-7	TGCGCCAGCAGCCAAGCCAGTATAACAGGGGCCTACGAGCAGTACTTC	CASSQASITGAYEQYF
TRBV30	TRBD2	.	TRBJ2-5	TGTGCCTTGGGGCTAGCGGGAGCGAGGGAGACCCAGTACTTC	CALGLAGARETQYF
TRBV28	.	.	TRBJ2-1	TGTGCCAGCAGCCAAGGACTAGGGGGTTACAATGAGCAGTTCTTC	CASSQGLGGYNEQFF
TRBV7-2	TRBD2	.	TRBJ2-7	TGTGCCAGCAGCGGTAGCGGGAGCTCCTACGAGCAGTACTTC	CASSGSGSSYEQYF
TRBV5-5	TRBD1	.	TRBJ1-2	TGTGCCAGCAGCTTAACAGGGGACTATGGCTACACCTTC	CASSLTGDYGYTF
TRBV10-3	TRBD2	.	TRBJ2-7	TGTGCCATCAGTGATAGCGGGATGTACGAGCAGTACTTC	CAISDSGMYEQYF
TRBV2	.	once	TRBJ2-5	TGTGCCAGCAGTGAAATGACCCGAAGAGGGACCCAGTACTTC	CASSEMTRRGTQYF
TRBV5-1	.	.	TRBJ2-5	TGCGCCAGCAGCTTCCTTTCGACGGGGCAAGAGACCCAGTACTTC	CASSFLSTGQETQYF
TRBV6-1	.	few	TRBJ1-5	TGTGCCAGCAGTGAAATTAGTACAGCCAATCAGCCCCAGCATTTT	CASSEISTANQPQHF
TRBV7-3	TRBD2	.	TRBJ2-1	TGTGCCAGCGGGAGGGAATCCTACAATGAGCAGTTCTTC	CASGRESYNEQFF
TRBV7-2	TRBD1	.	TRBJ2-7	TGTGCCAGCAGACTGGACAGGGAATTTTATGAGCAGTACTTC	CASRLDREFYEQYF
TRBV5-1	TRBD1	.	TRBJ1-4	TGCGCCAGCAGCTTAGACACAGGGGGCTTCGGAAAACTGTTTTTT	CASSLDTGGFGKLFF
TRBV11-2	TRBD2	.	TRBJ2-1	TGTGCCAGCAGCTTAGCGGTAGCGGGAGGTGAGCAGTTCTTC	CASSLAVAGGEQFF
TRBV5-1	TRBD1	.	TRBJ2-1	TGCGCCAGCAGCTTTCCAGGGGGCGGGTACAATGAGCAGTTCTTC	CASSFPGGGYNEQFF
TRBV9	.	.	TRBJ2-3	TGTGCCAGCAGCGTAGGGATAGGGGCCCCAGATACGCAGTATTTT	CASSVGIGAPDTQYF
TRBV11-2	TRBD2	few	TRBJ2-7	TGTGCCAGCAGCTTAAGTACTAGCGGGAGCGGCGAGCAGTACTTC	CASSLSTSGSGEQYF
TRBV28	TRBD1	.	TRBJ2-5	TGTGCCAGCAGTCACCGGGACAGGGGGCGAGAGACCCAGTACTTC	CASSHRDRGRETQYF
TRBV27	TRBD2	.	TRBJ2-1	TGTGCCAGCAGTCCTTGGATTAGCGGGAGGAGCTACAATGAGCAGTTCTTC	CASSPWISGRSYNEQFF
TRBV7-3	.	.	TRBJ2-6	TGTGCCAGCAGCTCCGGCTCTGGGGCCAACGTCCTGACTTTC	CASSSGSGANVLTF
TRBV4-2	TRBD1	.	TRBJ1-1	TGTGCCAGCAGCCAAGTGTCTGGCAGGGGGGACACTGAAGCTTTCTTT	CASSQVSGRGDTEAFF
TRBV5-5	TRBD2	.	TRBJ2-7	TGTGCCAGCAGCTCTAGCGGGGGACCCTACGAGCAGTACTTC	CASSSSGGPYEQYF
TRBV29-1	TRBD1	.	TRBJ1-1	TGCAGCGCGCGAGGACAGGGAAACACTGAAGCTTTCTTT	CSARGQGNTEAFF
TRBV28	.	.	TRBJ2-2	TGTGCCAGCAGTTTATTTTCCCAGGGTGGGAACACCGGGGAGCTGTTTTTT	CASSLFSQGGNTGELFF
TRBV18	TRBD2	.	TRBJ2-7	TGTGCCAGCTCACGCGAGACTAGCGTATCCTACGAGCAGTACTTC	CASSRETSVSYEQYF
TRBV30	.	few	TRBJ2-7	TGTGCCTGGAGTGTACCCTCCACGGCTCGCCGGGACGAGCAGTACTTC	CAWSVPSTARRDEQYF
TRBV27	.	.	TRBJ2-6	TGTGCCAGCAGTCCTAGGGGCTCTGGGGCCAACGTCCTGACTTTC	CASSPRGSGANVLTF
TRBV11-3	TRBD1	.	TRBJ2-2	TGTGCCAGCAGCACCGGGACAGTCGGCGCGAACACCGGGGAGCTGTTTTTT	CASSTGTVGANTGELFF
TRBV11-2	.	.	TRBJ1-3	TGTGCCAGCAGCTTAGACAGGGTGGCTGGAAACACCATATATTTT	CASSLDRVAGNTIYF
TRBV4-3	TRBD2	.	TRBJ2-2	TGCGCCAGCAGCCAAGCCGGCGGGAGTTCCGGGGAGCTGTTTTTT	CASSQAGGSSGELFF
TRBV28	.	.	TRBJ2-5	TGTGCCAGCAGTTTAAGAGGGTGGAAGACCCAGTACTTC	CASSLRGWKTQYF
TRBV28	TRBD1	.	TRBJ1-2	TGTGCCAGCAGTATGTTGACAGGGGGGTATGGCTACACCTTC	CASSMLTGGYGYTF
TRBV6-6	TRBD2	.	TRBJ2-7	TGTGCCAGCAGTTTTGGGACTAGCGGGAGTAACGAGCAGTACTTC	CASSFGTSGSNEQYF
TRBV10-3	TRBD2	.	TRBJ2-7	TGTGCCATCAGTACCGGTTCTAGCGGGAGAGAATCCTACGAGCAGTACTTC	CAISTGSSGRESYEQYF
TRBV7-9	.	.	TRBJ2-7	TGTGCCAGCAGCAAGAGCGGCAATACCTACGAGCAGTACTTC	CASSKSGNTYEQYF
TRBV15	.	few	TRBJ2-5	TGTGCCACCAGCAAAGCGGAAGAGACCCAGTACTTC	CATSKAEETQYF
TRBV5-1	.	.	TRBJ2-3	TGCGCCAGCAGCATAAGGACTGACTCAGATACGCAGTATTTT	CASSIRTDSDTQYF
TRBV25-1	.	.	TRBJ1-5	TGTGCCAGCAGTGAAGGGCATTACAATCAGCCCCAGCATTTT	CASSEGHYNQPQHF
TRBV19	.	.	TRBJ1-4	TGTGCCAGTACCCGGCGCCAGTCGGGGGAAAAACTGTTTTTT	CASTRRQSGEKLFF
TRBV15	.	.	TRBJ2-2	TGTGCCACCAGCAGAGAGGCAAGTGCGAACACCGGGGAGCTGTTTTTT	CATSREASANTGELFF
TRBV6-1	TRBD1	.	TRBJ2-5	TGTGCCAGCGAATACGACAGGGGCCAGACCCAGTACTTC	CASEYDRGQTQYF
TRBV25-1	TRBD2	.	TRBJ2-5	TGTGCCAGCAGTGAAGGACTAGCGGGAGGAGAGACCCAGTACTTC	CASSEGLAGGETQYF
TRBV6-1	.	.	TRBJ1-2	TGTGCCAGCAAACGACAGCAAGGGGACTTCTATGGCTACACCTTC	CASKRQQGDFYGYTF
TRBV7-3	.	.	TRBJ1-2	TGTGCCAGCAGCAAAAGCCAATACGGCTACACCTTC	CASSKSQYGYTF
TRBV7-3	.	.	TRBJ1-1	TGTGCCAGCAGCATAGACAAGAACACTGAAGCTTTCTTT	CASSIDKNTEAFF
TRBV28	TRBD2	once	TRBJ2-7	TGTGCCAGCATCCAAGCGGGAGGCTTAGAGCAGTACTTC	CASIQAGGLEQYF
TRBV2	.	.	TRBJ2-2	TGTGCCAGCCATAGGCGGGCGGCGGAGACCGGGGAGCTGTTTTTT	CASHRRAAETGELFF
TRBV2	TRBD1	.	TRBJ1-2	TGTGCCAGCAGCGGAAGTGACAGGGCGATTGTCTTC	CASSGSDRAIVF
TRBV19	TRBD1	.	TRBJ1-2	TGTGCCAGTAGGACAGGGCCCGGTGGCTACACCTTC	CASRTGPGGYTF
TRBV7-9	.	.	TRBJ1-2	TGTGCCAGCAGCCAACAACTGGACAGCGATTACACCTTC	CASSQQLDSDYTF
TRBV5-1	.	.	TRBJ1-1	TGCGCCAGCAGCGTGGACAGTCGCACTGAAGCTTTCTTT	CASSVDSRTEAFF
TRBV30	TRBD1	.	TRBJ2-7	TGTGCCTGGACTCCGGCAGGGGGCTACGAGCAGTACTTC	CAWTPAGGYEQYF
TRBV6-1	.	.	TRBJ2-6	TGTGCCAGCAGTGGGGGACTTCTCCTCTCTGGGGCCAACGTCCTGACTTTC	CASSGGLLLSGANVLTF